The clone carrying this T cell receptor beta chain was seen more than once but under ten times. Its specificity is unknown. The germline V gene encodes CDR1 MNHNS and CDR2 SASEGT. There are 13 residues in the CDR3. V was clipped by 6 bases and J by 9 bases, with 12 bases between them. These data come from a study of cytomegalovirus exposure and HLA in healthy donors. Study summary: The Caucasian-associated ancestry cluster contained approximately 81% of the roughly 400 genotyped donors.

Study-wide findings and caveats: The investigators catalogued 150 to 200 TCR beta chains as cytomegalovirus-associated. In a later analysis, donors in an Asian-associated ancestry cluster reportedly had fewer N-insertions in productive TCRs than the cohort mean. The sole available immune exposure information was CMV serostatus.

60 Vbeta and 13 Jbeta primers were used in PCR. Generated by immunoSEQ multiplex PCR, the TCRdb table keeps only in-frame clones and is missing some. The sample lists around 190,000 clones; 65% to 75% were seen once. The sample comprised PBMCs. The clonotype comes from a man younger than 45 in good health and CMV-seropositive. The J gene is TRBJ1-6, the V gene TRBV6-1; D not resolved. CDR3 DNA: TGTGCCAGCAGCGAGATAGAGTCTTCACCCCTCCACTTT. Its protein product is CASSEIESSPLHF.